The clone carrying this T cell receptor (beta chain) was recorded once. This entry belongs to a study of cytomegalovirus exposure and HLA in healthy donors. V shed 3 bases, J shed 2 bases, and the junction held 5 bases outside the gene matches. CDR1 and CDR2 (germline): LGHNA, YSLEER. The CDR3 covers 16 residues. Libraries were prepared by immunoSEQ multiplex PCR; TCRdb keeps only in-frame clonotypes and omits some of them. The repertoire holds about 150,000 clones, with 86% as singletons. The origin of this receptor is a human donor in good health. Sequencing input: PBMCs. The chain recombines TRBV4-3 with TRBJ1-5; TRBD1 matches 9 bases. In nucleotides, the CDR3 is TGCGCCAGCAGCCAGATACAGGGGGCGCGCAATCAGCCCCAGCATTTT. This translates into CASSQIQGARNQPQHF.